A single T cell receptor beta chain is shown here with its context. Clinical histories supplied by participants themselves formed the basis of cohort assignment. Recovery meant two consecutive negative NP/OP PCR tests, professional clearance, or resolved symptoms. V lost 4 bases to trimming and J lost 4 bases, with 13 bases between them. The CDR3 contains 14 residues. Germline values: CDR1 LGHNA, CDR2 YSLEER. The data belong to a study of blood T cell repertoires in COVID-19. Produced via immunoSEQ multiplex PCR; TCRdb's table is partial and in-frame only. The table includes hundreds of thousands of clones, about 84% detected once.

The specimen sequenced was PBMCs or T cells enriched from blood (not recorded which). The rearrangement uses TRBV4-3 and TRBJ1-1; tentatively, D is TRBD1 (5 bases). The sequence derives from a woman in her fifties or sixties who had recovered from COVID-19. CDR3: CASSLEVGGTEAFF. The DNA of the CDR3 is TGCGCCAGCAGCCTTGAGGTGGGGGGCACTGAAGCTTTCTTT.